This entry lists 20 T cell receptor beta chains sequenced from one sample in a study of response to subunit inactivated influenza vaccine. TCRdb fed the RT-PCR reads into MiXCR, producing one record per CDR3 protein. Among roughly 520,000 distinct CDR3 sequences listed, 25% were seen once. This sample comprised CD4+ T cells sorted from PBMCs, obtained 5 days after vaccination. The source of these receptors is a man aged 50 to 60 who received an inactivated influenza vaccine.

The V and J genes are TRBV20-1 and TRBJ1-1; D unresolved. V lost 0 bases, J lost 0 bases, and 11 bases lay in between. The CDR3 consists of 15 residues. Germline-derived CDR1 and CDR2 are DFQATT and SNEGSKA (reference sequence). The CDR3 here is CSARDHGRMNTEAFF. The CDR3 nucleotides are TGCAGTGCTAGAGATCACGGGCGAATGAACACTGAAGCTTTCTTT.

This clonotype was detected a few times. The chain joins TRBV12-3 or TRBV12-4 to TRBJ2-7, with D maybe TRBD1 (6 bases). Between the trimmed V and J ends, which lost 2 bases and 4 bases, there was a span of 12 bases. The length of the CDR3 is 14 residues. CDR3 DNA: TGTGCCAGCAGTTTAAGGGGACACCCTTACGAGCAGTACTTC. Translating gives CASSLRGHPYEQYF.

The chain uses TRBV10-3 and TRBJ1-1; 8 nucleotides match TRBD1. V lost 7 bases and J lost 2; bases outside the gene matches: 9. There are 15 residues in the CDR3. Per the germline V gene, CDR1 is ENHRY and CDR2 is SYGVKD. The CDR3 spells CAIMRTQGANTEAFF. For the CDR3, the DNA is TGTGCCATCATGAGGACCCAGGGGGCTAACACTGAAGCTTTCTTT.

Comment on this clonotype: This clone may be a read error of a much larger clone one base away. The chain is built from TRBV5-1 and TRBJ2-7, with 9 bases lining up with TRBD1. The CDR3 is made up of 14 amino acids. CDR1 is SGHRS, CDR2 YFSETQ, per germline. V dropped 7 bases and J dropped 2; count of bases not matched to a gene: 7. The CDR3 nucleotides are TGCGCCAGCGGGACCGGGACAGGGACCTACGAGCAGTACTTC. It encodes CASGTGTGTYEQYF. Using reference TRBV5-1 and TRBJ2-7 for the parts outside the CDR3, the full variable domain is KAGVTQTPRYLIKTRGQQVTLSCSPISGHRSVSWYQQTPGQGLQFLFEYFSETQRNKGNFPGRFSGRQFSNSRSEMNVSTLELGDSALYLCASGTGTGTYEQYFGPGTRLTVT.

The V gene is TRBV10-2, the J gene TRBJ2-7; 9 nucleotides match TRBD1. This CDR3 contains 15 residues. Per germline, CDR1 WSHSY and CDR2 SAAADI. J was trimmed by 3 bases and V by 1 base; bases with no gene match: 4. This chain's CDR3 is CASSEYGTGLYEQYF. The CDR3, as DNA: TGCGCCAGCAGTGAGTACGGGACAGGGCTCTACGAGCAGTACTTC.

Notes on this clonotype: The germline gene is not matched at one end of the junction; a read error may be the cause. The chain couples TRBV10-3 to TRBJ2-1, with TRBD1 matching 10 bases. Germline V lookup: CDR1 ENHRY, CDR2 SYGVKD. The CDR3 covers 15 residues. The CDR3 reads CASSGRTGGPNEQFF. CDR3 DNA: TGTGCCAGCAGTGGTCGGACAGGGGGTCCTAATGAGCAGTTCTTC.

V and J are TRBV29-1 and TRBJ2-3, with D possibly TRBD2 on 5 matching bases. Germline lookup yields CDR1 SQVTM and CDR2 ANQGSEA. This CDR3 has 14 amino acids. V lost 4 bases, J lost 4 bases, and 15 bases lay in between. In DNA form, the CDR3 reads TGCAGCGTTGCACCAGCGGTCATCGCAGATACGCAGTATTTT. It encodes CSVAPAVIADTQYF.

The V call is TRBV11-3, the J call TRBJ2-7, with TRBD2 identical over 7 bases. V trimming: 3 bases; J trimming: 2 bases; junction bases outside the gene matches: 7. CDR3 length: 15 amino acids. CDR1 SGHNT and CDR2 YENEEA come from the germline V gene. The CDR3 DNA sequence: TGTGCCAGCAGCTTTTCAGCGGGACCTGCCTACGAGCAGTACTTC. Its protein is CASSFSAGPAYEQYF.

This clonotype was recorded many times. The chain uses TRBV20-1 and TRBJ1-1; D is unclear. This CDR3 has 13 residues. The V and J ends lost 0 bases and 1 base respectively, with 6 bases between them. Germline CDR1 DFQATT, CDR2 SNEGSKA (reference sequence). As DNA, the CDR3 is TGCAGTGCTAGAGACCATAGGAACACTGAAGCTTTCTTT. The encoded protein is CSARDHRNTEAFF.

This clonotype has only a few counts. The chain is built from TRBV7-3 and TRBJ2-1; D is ambiguous. The germline gives CDR1 SGHTA, CDR2 FQGTGA. CDR3 size: 16 residues. The V gene lost 3 bases and the J gene lost 2 bases, with 14 bases spanning the gap. The CDR3 reads CASSFGSTATYNEQFF. CDR3 in DNA: TGTGCCAGCAGCTTCGGATCGACGGCTACCTACAATGAGCAGTTCTTC.

This clonotype was picked up many times. The chain has TRBV20-1 and TRBJ2-1, with D possibly matching TRBD1 (5 bases). V was trimmed by 1 base and J by 8 bases, leaving 30 bases between them. This CDR3 is built from 19 residues. Germline V gene data show CDR1 as DFQATT and CDR2 as SNEGSKA (reference sequence). The CDR3 bases are TGCAGTGCTAGAGTTGCGGTACCCCGGGCCCCGGCAGGGTCTGATGAGCAGTTCTTC. Amino acids: CSARVAVPRAPAGSDEQFF.

J is TRBJ2-5 and V is TRBV7-2, with 13 bases matching TRBD2. Germline-derived CDR1 and CDR2 are SGHTA and FQGNSA. The CDR3 consists of 15 residues. V shed 4 bases, J shed 7 bases, and the junction held 6 bases outside the gene matches. CDR3 coding DNA: TGTGCCAGCAGCTCGAAGGGACTAGCGGGGCGGACCCAGTACTTC. Its translation is CASSSKGLAGRTQYF. The full variable domain, in which reference TRBV7-2 and TRBJ2-5 provide the parts outside the CDR3, is GAGVSQSPSNKVTEKGKDVELRCDPISGHTALYWYRQSLGQGLEFLIYFQGNSAPDKSGLPSDRFSAERTGGSVSTLTIQRTQQEDSAVYLCASSSKGLAGRTQYFGPGTRLLVL.

This clonotype was counted only a few times. Relative to the germline gene, one junction end is altered; a read error may explain this. V usage is TRBV5-5 and J usage is TRBJ1-5; 9 nucleotides line up with TRBD1. CDR1 is SGHKS, CDR2 YYEKEE, per germline (reference sequence). The CDR3 runs to 14 residues. For the CDR3, the DNA is TGTGCCAGCAGGGAGACAGGGGGAAATCTGCCCCAGCATTTT. Translating it yields CASRETGGNLPQHF.

A few counts support this clonotype. The V and J genes are TRBV27 and TRBJ2-3; D gene uncertain. This CDR3 is 13 amino acids long. Trimming took off 2 bases at V and 6 bases at J, with 9 bases between the two ends. CDR1 is MNHEY and CDR2 is SMNVEV in the germline V gene (reference sequence). CDR3 DNA sequence: TGTGCCAGCAGTTTAGATTTCGGGGATACGCAGTATTTT. Translation gives CASSLDFGDTQYF.

DNA for the CDR3: TGTGCCAGCAGCCTAACAGGGAGGGGGGAAGAGACCCAGTACTTC. Its protein product is CASSLTGRGEETQYF. The chain uses TRBV11-2 and TRBJ2-5; possible D gene TRBD2, 7 bases. Trimming took 5 bases from V and 3 from J, leaving 16 bases between them. Germline CDR1 and CDR2: SGHAT and FQNNGV. This CDR3 region has 15 residues.

In its sample, this clonotype was seen a few times. The CDR3: CASGTGANNEQFF. DNA for the CDR3: TGTGCCAGCGGAACAGGGGCGAACAATGAGCAGTTCTTC. This chain uses TRBV9 with TRBJ2-1; 7 nucleotides line up with TRBD1. CDR3 length: 13 amino acids. The germline CDR1 and CDR2 sequences are SGDLS and YYNGEE. The V gene end was trimmed by 7 bases and the J gene end by 5 bases; junction bases not matched to a gene: 6.

This chain connects TRBV4-3 to TRBJ2-1; 10 bases are a match to TRBD2. Germline CDR1 and CDR2: LGHNA and YSLEER. With 4 bases clipped from V and 6 bases from J, the junction kept 9 bases outside the gene matches. This CDR3 comprises 16 residues. The DNA for the CDR3 is TGCGCCAGCAGCCCCCATAGCGGGGGGACGGGCAATGAGCAGTTCTTC. Its protein product is CASSPHSGGTGNEQFF.

This chain uses TRBV11-2 with TRBJ2-5; 11 positions agree with TRBD2. The CDR3 spans 18 residues. CDR1 is SGHAT, CDR2 FQNNGV, per germline. V gave up 2 bases and J gave up 5 bases; unmatched junction bases: 13. CDR3: CASSLRGGASGRKETQYF. CDR3 DNA sequence: TGTGCCAGCAGCTTAAGGGGGGGAGCTAGCGGGAGGAAGGAGACCCAGTACTTC.

This clonotype was found a few times. The gene calls are TRBV20-1 and TRBJ1-6; TRBD1 aligns across 7 bases. Losses at the gene ends were 3 bases for V and 6 bases for J; bases not matched to a gene: 2. Germline CDR1 reads DFQATT; CDR2 reads SNEGSKA (reference sequence). The CDR3 is made up of 13 amino acids. The CDR3 is CSARGTANSPLHF. CDR3 bases: TGCAGTGCTAGGGGGACAGCTAATTCACCCCTCCACTTT.

This clonotype was counted only a few times. The chain recombines TRBV12-3 or TRBV12-4 with TRBJ1-3, with D possibly being TRBD1 (5 bases). The CDR3 consists of 15 residues. The ends were cut back, 2 bases at V and 4 bases at J, with 12 bases in the middle. The DNA for the CDR3 is TGTGCCAGCAGTTTACAGGGTACCTCCGGAAACACCATATATTTT. This sequence encodes CASSLQGTSGNTIYF.